The 20 T cell receptor beta chains below all came from one sample that was sequenced in a study of blood T cell repertoires in COVID-19. Only in-frame clones appear in the TCRdb table, and some are missing; sequencing was by immunoSEQ multiplex PCR. The profile covers about 170,000 clones, with about 87% appearing a single time and around 2.5% taken by the ten largest. Sequencing input: peripheral blood. Receptors originate from an elderly woman with COVID-19, enrolled during active disease.

V and J are TRBV5-1 and TRBJ1-6; D call uncertain. Germline V gives CDR1 SGHRS, CDR2 YFSETQ. The CDR3 covers 13 residues. The germline V and J ends were trimmed by 7 bases and 7 bases, with 12 bases remaining between them. The CDR3 here is CASAAGPNSPLHF. CDR3 in DNA: TGCGCCAGCGCAGCAGGCCCCAATTCACCCCTCCACTTT.

This clone came up once. The chain uses TRBV29-1 and TRBJ2-1; TRBD1 is a possible D gene (5 bases). Germline V gene sequence: CDR1 SQVTM, CDR2 ANQGSEA. V lost 0 bases and J lost 2, with 14 bases in between. This CDR3 region has 16 residues. DNA of the CDR3: TGCAGCGTTGAAGATCCTGGCAGGGTAACCTACAATGAGCAGTTCTTC. This sequence encodes CSVEDPGRVTYNEQFF.

This clone was counted a single time. The chain is built from TRBV28 and TRBJ1-4, with no clear D. This CDR3 has 14 residues. V lost 1 base and J lost 8, with 11 bases in between. The germline CDR1 and CDR2 sequences are MDHEN and SYDVKM. CDR3 in DNA: TGTGCCAGCAGTTTATTCCGGGGTCGGGAAAAACTGTTTTTT. Translating gives CASSLFRGREKLFF. The entire variable domain, with the rest obtained from reference TRBV28 and TRBJ1-4, is as follows: DVKVTQSSRYLVKRTGEKVFLECVQDMDHENMFWYRQDPGLGLRLIYFSYDVKMKEKGDIPEGYSVSREKKERFSLILESASTNQTSMYLCASSLFRGREKLFFGSGTQLSVL.

J is TRBJ2-5 and V is TRBV6-5, with 9 positions matching TRBD1. Germline V gene sequence: CDR1 MNHEY, CDR2 SVGAGI. This CDR3 is 15 amino acids long. V lost 6 bases, J lost 5 bases, and 10 bases stayed unmatched. CDR3 amino acids: CASREKTGGRETQYF. Here the CDR3 DNA reads TGTGCCAGCAGGGAGAAGACAGGGGGGAGGGAGACCCAGTACTTC.

The chain carries TRBV5-1 and TRBJ1-6; 9 bases agree with TRBD1. This CDR3 is built from 15 residues. Germline V gene data show CDR1 as SGHRS and CDR2 as YFSETQ. V was pared by 7 bases and J by 7 bases, with 9 bases of the junction left unmatched. The CDR3 DNA is TGCGCCAGCGCTTGGGGACAGGGAGGCAATTCACCCCTCCACTTT. It translates to CASAWGQGGNSPLHF.

The chain links TRBV9 to TRBJ2-3, with 11 positions matching TRBD2. CDR1 SGDLS and CDR2 YYNGEE come from the germline V gene. Trimming took 4 bases from V and 0 from J; bases not matched to a gene: 16. The CDR3 covers 20 residues. The CDR3 nucleotides are TGTGCCAGCAGCCGTAGTCCACAAATAGCGGGAGGGAAGAGCACAGATACGCAGTATTTT. It is translated as CASSRSPQIAGGKSTDTQYF. The full variable domain, in which reference TRBV9 and TRBJ2-3 provide the parts outside the CDR3, is DSGVTQTPKHLITATGQRVTLRCSPRSGDLSVYWYQQSLDQGLQFLIQYYNGEERAKGNILERFSAQQFPDLHSELNLSSLELGDSALYFCASSRSPQIAGGKSTDTQYFGPGTRLTVL.

The chain carries TRBV18 and TRBJ2-7; 9 nucleotides align to TRBD1. The CDR3 has 15 residues. After removal of 6 bases from V and 7 bases from J, the junction contained 13 bases not matched to a gene. The germline V gene has CDR1 KGHSH and CDR2 LQKENI. The CDR3 loop is CASSPEGQGTREQYF. DNA for the CDR3: TGTGCCAGCTCCCCGGAAGGACAGGGGACGCGTGAGCAGTACTTC.

The chain joins TRBV24-1 to TRBJ2-3; D is uncertain. The germline gives CDR1 KGHDR, CDR2 SFDVKD. Deletions cut 9 bases from V and 4 bases from J, with 7 bases between. This CDR3 spans 11 amino acids. In DNA, the CDR3 is TGTGCCACCGAGGCCGCAGATACGCAGTATTTT. Its translation is CATEAADTQYF.

CDR3 protein: CASSPGTEETQYF. DNA of the CDR3: TGTGCCAGCAGCCCGGGGACAGAAGAGACCCAGTACTTC. V gene TRBV7-2 combines with J gene TRBJ2-5; 7 nucleotides align to TRBD1. CDR3 size: 13 residues. The germline V gene has CDR1 SGHTA and CDR2 FQGNSA. The trim removed 5 bases at V and 3 bases at J, leaving 3 bases unmatched.

This chain links TRBV7-2 with TRBJ2-7; a possible D gene is TRBD1 (7 bases). The CDR3 totals 15 residues. Germline V gene lookup returns CDR1 SGHTA and CDR2 FQGNSA. The V gene lost 5 bases and the J gene lost 0 bases, with 14 bases spanning the gap. As DNA, the CDR3 is TGTGCCAGCAGCCTGGGGGGACAGTCCTCCTACGAGCAGTACTTC. This translates into CASSLGGQSSYEQYF.

The CDR3 reads CASRIAGGSYNEQFF. CDR3 DNA: TGTGCCAGCAGAATAGCGGGAGGGTCCTACAATGAGCAGTTCTTC. The chain employs TRBV2 and TRBJ2-1, with 11 bases matching TRBD2. J was trimmed by 1 base and V by 6 bases; bases with no gene match: 2. The germline CDR1 and CDR2 sequences are SNHLY and FYNNEI. The CDR3 has 15 amino acids.

The J gene is TRBJ2-2, the V gene TRBV20-1; D may be TRBD2 (5 bases). With 3 bases removed from V and 4 bases from J, the gap between germline ends came to 6 bases. Germline V CDR1 and CDR2: DFQATT, SNEGSKA (reference sequence). CDR3 length equals 12 residues. In DNA, the CDR3 is TGCAGTGCTAGTGGAGGCACCGGGGAGCTGTTTTTT. This translates into CSASGGTGELFF.

The chain is built from TRBV27 and TRBJ1-2; TRBD1 aligns across 7 bases. This CDR3 spans 14 amino acids. The V gene end was trimmed by 3 bases and the J gene end by 4 bases; junction bases not matched to a gene: 5. Looked up from germline, CDR1 is MNHEY and CDR2 is SMNVEV (reference sequence). The CDR3 DNA sequence: TGTGCCAGCAGTTTCTCCGCAGGGGGCTATGGCTACACCTTC. Translating gives CASSFSAGGYGYTF.

As DNA, the CDR3 is TGTGCCAGCAGTGACACCGGGACAGGGTACAGCTACGAGCAGTACTTC. It encodes CASSDTGTGYSYEQYF. V and J are TRBV6-1 and TRBJ2-7; 9 bases match TRBD1. CDR1 is MNHNS and CDR2 is SASEGT in the germline V gene. V trimming: 3 bases; J trimming: 3 bases; junction bases outside the gene matches: 9. The CDR3 consists of 16 residues.

The V gene is TRBV21-1, the J gene TRBJ2-7; TRBD2, the D gene given by the table, was not confirmed from the DNA. TRBV21-1 is a pseudogene locus. The CDR3 consists of 16 residues. As DNA, the CDR3 is TGTGCCAGCAGCAAAGTATCAGAGGCATCCTCCTACGAGCAGTACTTC. The encoded protein is CASSKVSEASSYEQYF.

V is TRBV28 and J is TRBJ1-2, with 11 positions matching TRBD1. Trimming cost V 7 bases and J 7 bases; bases outside gene matches: 14. The V gene's germline CDR1 is MDHEN and CDR2 SYDVKM. The CDR3 runs 16 residues. The CDR3 nucleotides read TGTGCCAGCACCTACGGACAGGGGGCGCAGCAGAGTGGCTACACCTTC. Translated, it gives CASTYGQGAQQSGYTF.

The CDR3 sequence: CASSPRTDRNYGYTF. The CDR3 coding sequence is TGTGCCAGCAGCCCGCGTACGGACAGAAACTATGGCTACACCTTC. The genes are TRBV14 and TRBJ1-2; weak D call: TRBD1 (6 bases). Germline CDR1 is SGHDN and CDR2 is FVKESK. There are 15 residues in the CDR3. The ends were cut back, 4 bases at V and 2 bases at J, with 14 bases in the middle.

The genes are TRBV10-1 and TRBJ1-2; 9 nucleotides agree with TRBD1. The V gene's germline CDR1 is WNHNN and CDR2 SYGVQD (reference sequence). The ends lost 0 bases at V and 5 bases at J; junction bases unmatched: 4. The CDR3 spans 15 residues. The DNA of the CDR3 is TGCGCCAGCAGTGAGTCGTGGACAGGGGATTATGGCTACACCTTC. Its protein is CASSESWTGDYGYTF.

CDR3 sequence reads: CASRVDSLSTYEQYF. CDR3 in DNA: TGCGCCAGCAGGGTGGACAGCCTATCAACCTACGAGCAGTACTTC. This chain joins TRBV5-1 and TRBJ2-7, with a weak D call TRBD1 (6 bases). This CDR3 spans 15 amino acids. Germline CDR1 and CDR2: SGHRS and YFSETQ. Trimming cost V 5 bases and J 2 bases, with 17 bases left between them.

The chain's CDR3 is CASSLGTSGADTQYF. The CDR3 DNA sequence: TGCGCCAGCAGCTTGGGGACTAGCGGAGCAGATACGCAGTATTTT. The chain uses TRBV5-1 and TRBJ2-3; 10 bases map to TRBD2. Germline V gene lookup returns CDR1 SGHRS and CDR2 YFSETQ. The V and J ends lost 0 bases and 4 bases, in that order; junction bases with no gene match: 2. There are 15 residues in the CDR3.